A single sample is the source of the 30 T cell receptor beta chains below, sequenced in a study of technical replicates of blood from a few donors. The repertoire was sequenced with immunoSEQ multiplex PCR; TCRdb's copy has only in-frame clones and lacks some. This table holds approximately 44,000 clones, about 96% found once. The specimen was T cells isolated from PBMCs. These receptors originate from a human donor in good health.

The chain has TRBV9 and TRBJ2-7, with D tentatively TRBD2 (5 bases). The CDR3 extends over 14 amino acids. Germline-derived CDR1 and CDR2 are SGDLS and YYNGEE. Trimming pared 0 bases from V and 4 bases from J, leaving 11 bases between. The CDR3 bases are TGTGCCAGCAGCGTAGGGGGAGACCAGTACGAGCAGTACTTC. The encoded protein is CASSVGGDQYEQYF.

The chain joins TRBV19 to TRBJ2-7; possible D gene TRBD1, 6 bases. This CDR3 has 11 residues. Germline CDR1 is LNHDA and CDR2 is SQIVND (reference sequence). V was cut by 6 bases and J by 4 bases, with 7 bases left in between. The CDR3 region is CASRGQYEQYF. In DNA form, the CDR3 reads TGTGCCAGTAGAGGACAGTACGAGCAGTACTTC.

V is TRBV6-6 and J is TRBJ1-1; D is uncertain. Germline V lookup: CDR1 MNHNY, CDR2 SVGAGI (reference sequence). The CDR3 runs to 14 residues. Trimming cost V 5 bases and J 7 bases, with 17 bases left between them. The DNA for the CDR3 is TGTGCCAGCAGTCCAGTGACACCCTCTTTTGAAGCTTTCTTT. Amino acids: CASSPVTPSFEAFF.

V is TRBV11-3 and J is TRBJ2-2; 10 bases agree with TRBD2. The CDR3 extends over 19 amino acids. Germline CDR1 is SGHNT and CDR2 is YENEEA. With V trimmed by 4 bases and J by 5 bases, 16 bases remained unmatched. In DNA form, the CDR3 reads TGTGCCAGCAGCTCGACTCAACGCCCGGGACTAGCGCCGACCGGGGAGCTGTTTTTT. Residues: CASSSTQRPGLAPTGELFF.

This chain links TRBV4-2 with TRBJ1-1; D might be TRBD1 (5 bases). This CDR3 spans 16 amino acids. The germline gives CDR1 LGHNA, CDR2 YNFKEQ. V was cut by 0 bases and J by 4 bases, with 15 bases left in between. The CDR3 sequence is CASSQESSGSGTEAFF. The CDR3 DNA reads TGTGCCAGCAGCCAAGAATCGTCAGGGTCAGGCACTGAAGCTTTCTTT.

The V and J genes are TRBV5-1 and TRBJ2-7; no firm D call. The germline CDR1 and CDR2 sequences are SGHRS and YFSETQ. With 2 bases removed from V and 3 bases from J, the gap between germline ends came to 9 bases. This CDR3 is 13 amino acids long. In DNA form, the CDR3 reads TGCGCCAGCAGCTTCCCTGGTAGCTACGAGCAGTACTTC. Protein sequence: CASSFPGSYEQYF.

The V and J genes are TRBV29-1 and TRBJ1-2; D unclear. Germline loops: CDR1 SQVTM, CDR2 ANQGSEA. The CDR3 has 11 amino acids. Trimming took off 3 bases at V and 4 bases at J, with 6 bases between the two ends. The CDR3 DNA sequence: TGCAGCGTTGATTCAATCTATGGCTACACCTTC. Translated: CSVDSIYGYTF.

The chain combines TRBV5-6 with TRBJ1-1; D not certain. With 4 bases removed from V and 0 bases from J, the gap between germline ends came to 13 bases. The germline gives CDR1 SGHDT, CDR2 YYEEEE. The length of the CDR3 is 15 residues. CDR3 nucleotides: TGTGCCAGCAGCCCGTTGACACTTATGAACACTGAAGCTTTCTTT. This translates into CASSPLTLMNTEAFF.

This rearrangement joins TRBV5-1 to TRBJ1-1; TRBD1 agrees at 10 bases. The germline CDR1 and CDR2 sequences are SGHRS and YFSETQ. V dropped 4 bases and J dropped 4; count of bases not matched to a gene: 7. The CDR3 spans 15 residues. The DNA for the CDR3 is TGCGCCAGCAGCCCTCACAGGACAGGGGGCACTGAAGCTTTCTTT. Protein product: CASSPHRTGGTEAFF.

The rearrangement uses TRBV7-2 and TRBJ2-1; the D gene is possibly TRBD1 (6 bases). Germline CDR1 and CDR2: SGHTA and FQGNSA. Trimming took 5 bases from V and 1 from J, leaving 12 bases between them. This CDR3 has 15 residues. The CDR3 bases are TGTGCCAGCAGCGAGGATGGACAGTCCTACAATGAGCAGTTCTTC. Its protein product is CASSEDGQSYNEQFF.

J is TRBJ1-1 and V is TRBV19; D uncertain. The V gene's germline CDR1 is LNHDA and CDR2 SQIVND (reference sequence). The ends were cut back, 5 bases at V and 1 base at J, with 11 bases in the middle. The CDR3 loop spans 14 amino acids. CDR3 amino acids: CASSPHRTNTEAFF. The CDR3 DNA sequence: TGTGCCAGTAGTCCTCATAGAACGAACACTGAAGCTTTCTTT.

The chain couples TRBV13 to TRBJ1-3; D gene ambiguous. The germline V gene encodes CDR1 PRHDT and CDR2 FYEKMQ (reference sequence). Trimming cost V 1 base and J 3 bases, with 10 bases left between them. CDR3 size: 15 residues. The CDR3 region is CASSLESFFGNTIYF. The CDR3 bases are TGTGCCAGCAGCTTAGAATCCTTCTTTGGAAACACCATATATTTT.

Regarding this clone: The junction and the germline gene differ at one end; a read error may be behind it. This sequence joins TRBV4-1 and TRBJ2-7, with no clear D. The CDR3 runs to 13 residues. From germline, CDR1 is MGHRA and CDR2 YSYEKL. This chain's CDR3 is CASSLIPSHEQYF. The CDR3 nucleotides read TGCGCCAGCAGCCTAATTCCCTCCCACGAGCAGTACTTC.

The J gene is TRBJ2-1, the V gene TRBV6-6; D possibly corresponds to TRBD2 (5 bases). The V end was cut by 2 bases, the J end by 10 bases, with 9 bases between. The CDR3 contains 12 residues. Germline assignment: CDR1 MNHNY and CDR2 SVGAGI (reference sequence). The CDR3 DNA reads as TGTGCCAGCAGTTACGAGGGAGAGGAGCAGTTCTTC. Residues: CASSYEGEEQFF.

Remarks on this clone: At one of its ends the junction is not consistent with the germline gene, which may arise from a read error. The V call is TRBV7-7, the J call TRBJ2-3; D remains ambiguous. Germline loops: CDR1 SSHAT, CDR2 FNYEAQ (reference sequence). The CDR3 runs to 13 residues. Written as DNA, the CDR3 is TGTGCTAGCAGCTTATCTTTCCCAGATACGCAGTATTTT. This encodes CASSLSFPDTQYF. Full variable domain (remainder filled in from reference TRBV7-7 and TRBJ2-3): GAGVSQSPRYKVTKRGQDVTLRCDPISSHATLYWYQQALGQGPEFLTYFNYEAQPDKSGLPSDRFSAERPEGSISTLTIQRTEQRDSAMYRCASSLSFPDTQYFGPGTRLTVL.

V gene TRBV5-1 combines with J gene TRBJ2-1; D perhaps matches TRBD2 (5 bases). The V gene's germline CDR1 is SGHRS and CDR2 YFSETQ. The CDR3 totals 16 residues. Trimming took 4 bases from V and 0 from J, leaving 14 bases between them. CDR3 sequence (DNA): TGCGCCAGCAGCCCCAACCTAGCCAGCTCCTACAATGAGCAGTTCTTC. Protein: CASSPNLASSYNEQFF.

The sample holds one count of this clone. The chain is built from TRBV7-9 and TRBJ1-5; tentative D call: TRBD1 (5 bases). Looked up from germline, CDR1 is SEHNR and CDR2 is FQNEAQ (reference sequence). The CDR3 is 13 amino acids. Trimming left V 8 bases short and J 6 bases short, with 14 bases between. CDR3: CASGRGESQPQHF. The CDR3 DNA is TGTGCCAGCGGAAGGGGTGAGAGTCAGCCCCAGCATTTT.

The genes are TRBV25-1 and TRBJ2-7; D is possibly TRBD1 (5 bases). The CDR3 has 12 residues. With 4 bases removed from V and 3 bases from J, the gap between germline ends came to 7 bases. Germline CDR1 is MGHDK and CDR2 is SYGVNS. The CDR3: CASSATVYEQYF. The CDR3 DNA is TGTGCCAGCAGTGCGACAGTCTACGAGCAGTACTTC.

The V gene is TRBV6-5, the J gene TRBJ2-3; 8 bases align to TRBD2. The CDR3 is made up of 15 amino acids. Unmatched junction bases numbered 4, after V lost 5 bases and J lost 0 bases. Germline V gives CDR1 MNHEY, CDR2 SVGAGI. The DNA for the CDR3 is TGTGCCAGCAGTCAGCGGGGGATAAGCACAGATACGCAGTATTTT. Its protein product is CASSQRGISTDTQYF.

In this sample, this clone turned up once. CDR3 protein: CASSQEWGLAGPPEQYF. CDR3 DNA sequence: TGCGCCAGCAGCCAAGAGTGGGGACTAGCGGGACCGCCCGAGCAGTACTTC. The chain combines TRBV4-3 with TRBJ2-7; 13 bases are shared with TRBD2. V was pared by 0 bases and J by 6 bases, with 8 bases of the junction left unmatched. This CDR3 region has 17 residues. The V gene's germline CDR1 is LGHNA and CDR2 YSLEER.

The CDR3 region has the DNA TGCAGCGTTAAGGGGGACCCTGGCGGAAGGGATCAGCCCCAGCATTTT. Protein product: CSVKGDPGGRDQPQHF. This chain uses TRBV29-1 with TRBJ1-5, with TRBD1 as a possible D gene (6 bases). Germline assignment: CDR1 SQVTM and CDR2 ANQGSEA. V gave up 5 bases and J gave up 5 bases, with 22 bases separating them. The CDR3 spans 16 residues.

The rearrangement links TRBV9 to TRBJ2-3; 7 bases fit TRBD2. CDR1 and CDR2 (germline): SGDLS, YYNGEE. V lost 3 bases and J lost 0; bases outside the gene matches: 13. This CDR3 contains 18 residues. Here the CDR3 DNA reads TGTGCCAGCAGCGACCCCACCGGAGGTAGCGGGAGCACAGATACGCAGTATTTT. This gives the protein CASSDPTGGSGSTDTQYF.

This chain connects TRBV5-1 to TRBJ2-2; 15 bases align to TRBD2. V lost 3 bases and J lost 6; bases outside the gene matches: 6. Per the germline V gene, CDR1 is SGHRS and CDR2 is YFSETQ. The CDR3 consists of 17 residues. The DNA of the CDR3 is TGCGCCAGCAGCTGGACTAGCGGGAGGGCCGGAGCCGGGGAGCTGTTTTTT. Its translation: CASSWTSGRAGAGELFF.

The chain is built from TRBV27 and TRBJ1-1; D unresolved. The CDR3 is made up of 10 amino acids. Deletions cut 9 bases from V and 3 bases from J, with 5 bases between. In germline, CDR1 is MNHEY, CDR2 SMNVEV (reference sequence). CDR3 region: CARLHTEAFF. CDR3 nucleotides: TGTGCCAGACTCCACACTGAAGCTTTCTTT.

The chain joins TRBV25-1 to TRBJ1-2, with 7 bases that match TRBD1. The germline V gene has CDR1 MGHDK and CDR2 SYGVNS. This CDR3 contains 12 residues. V lost 5 bases to trimming and J lost 12 bases; unmatched junction nucleotides: 9. This CDR3 is CASSFPTGAHTF. CDR3 DNA sequence: TGTGCCAGCAGTTTTCCTACAGGGGCCCACACCTTC.

The chain employs TRBV7-9 and TRBJ1-4; maybe TRBD1 (5 bases). V was cut by 10 bases and J by 7 bases, with 28 bases left in between. The germline V gene encodes CDR1 SEHNR and CDR2 FQNEAQ (reference sequence). This CDR3 has 17 amino acids. This CDR3 reads CATGVRGLPFLSEKLFF. CDR3 DNA sequence: TGTGCCACCGGTGTAAGGGGTCTGCCTTTTTTAAGTGAAAAACTGTTTTTT.

The rearrangement links TRBV5-1 to TRBJ2-3, with 8 bases identical to TRBD2. Germline V gene data show CDR1 as SGHRS and CDR2 as YFSETQ. The CDR3 contains 17 residues. J was trimmed by 5 bases and V by 1 base; bases with no gene match: 12. The DNA of the CDR3 is TGCGCCAGCAGCTTGCCCGGGAGCGGGAGAATTATAGATACGCAGTATTTT. Translated: CASSLPGSGRIIDTQYF.

This chain uses TRBV7-2 with TRBJ2-7, with a weak D call TRBD2 (9 bases). Germline CDR1 reads SGHTA; CDR2 reads FQGNSA. The length of the CDR3 is 16 residues. Deletions cut 5 bases from V and 3 bases from J, with 20 bases between. The CDR3 nucleotides read TGTGCCAGCAGCCAAGCCCCTAGCGGGACAGGCTACGAGCAGTACTTC. It translates to CASSQAPSGTGYEQYF.

DNA for the CDR3: TGTGCCAGCAGCTTAGTGGTCGGAGCCAATCAGCCCCAGCATTTT. Translation: CASSLVVGANQPQHF. This rearrangement joins TRBV11-2 to TRBJ1-5; no definite D call. The germline V gene has CDR1 SGHAT and CDR2 FQNNGV. This CDR3 contains 15 residues. V gave up 1 base and J gave up 3 bases, with 10 bases separating them.

This chain connects TRBV5-1 to TRBJ1-1; tentative D call: TRBD1 (5 bases). Germline V gives CDR1 SGHRS, CDR2 YFSETQ. V was shortened by 6 bases and J by 1 base, with 13 bases between the two germline ends. This CDR3 spans 14 amino acids. The CDR3 region is CASTRWGENTEAFF. The CDR3 region has the DNA TGCGCCAGCACCCGTTGGGGGGAGAACACTGAAGCTTTCTTT.